Described below is a single TCR beta chain sequence and its context. No antigen is known for it. This entry is derived from a study of PD-1 blockade in classical Hodgkin lymphoma. General study findings and limits: Newly diagnosed patients reportedly trailed healthy donors in baseline TCR diversity. Unlike CD8+ TCR diversity, which did not rise significantly by C4D1, CD4+ TCR diversity did.

V lost 6 bases and J lost 5, with 13 bases in between. CDR1 LNHDA and CDR2 SQIVND come from the germline V gene (reference sequence). This CDR3 is 13 amino acids long. Time point reported: cycle 4 day 1 (C4D1), after more than five weeks of nivolumab. Each patient experienced a relapse that followed autologous stem cell transplantation, and brentuximab vedotin exposure varied. Magnetic negative selection was used to purify CD4+ T cells from PBMCs that had been thawed. Relapsed/refractory classical Hodgkin lymphoma patients had complete, partial or progressive responses. Assay: immunoSEQ multiplex PCR; the TCRdb copy retains only in-frame clones and omits some. This table has roughly 30,000 clones, more than 60% appearing once.

This receptor was obtained from a human donor with classical Hodgkin lymphoma. This specimen was CD4+ T cells from blood, taken before the fourth cycle of nivolumab. The chain combines TRBV19 with TRBJ2-5, with D hard to call. The CDR3 region has the DNA TGTGCCAGTAGCCTAGGCCTCCAGGAGACCCAGTACTTC. Its protein product is CASSLGLQETQYF.